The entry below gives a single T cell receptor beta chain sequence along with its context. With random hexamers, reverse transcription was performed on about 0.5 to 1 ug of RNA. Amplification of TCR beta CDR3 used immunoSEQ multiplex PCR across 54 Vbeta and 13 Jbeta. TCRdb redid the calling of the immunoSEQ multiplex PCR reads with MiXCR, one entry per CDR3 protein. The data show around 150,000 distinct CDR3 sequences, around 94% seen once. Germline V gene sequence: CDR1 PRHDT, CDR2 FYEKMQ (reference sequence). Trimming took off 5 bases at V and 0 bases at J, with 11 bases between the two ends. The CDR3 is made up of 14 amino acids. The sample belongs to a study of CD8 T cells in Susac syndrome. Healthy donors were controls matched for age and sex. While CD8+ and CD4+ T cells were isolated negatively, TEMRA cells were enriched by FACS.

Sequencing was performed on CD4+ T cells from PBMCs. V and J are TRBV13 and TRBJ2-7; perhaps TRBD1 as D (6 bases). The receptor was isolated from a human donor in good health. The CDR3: CASSLRDISYEQYF. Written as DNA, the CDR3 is TGTGCCAGCAGCCTTCGGGACATCTCCTACGAGCAGTACTTC.